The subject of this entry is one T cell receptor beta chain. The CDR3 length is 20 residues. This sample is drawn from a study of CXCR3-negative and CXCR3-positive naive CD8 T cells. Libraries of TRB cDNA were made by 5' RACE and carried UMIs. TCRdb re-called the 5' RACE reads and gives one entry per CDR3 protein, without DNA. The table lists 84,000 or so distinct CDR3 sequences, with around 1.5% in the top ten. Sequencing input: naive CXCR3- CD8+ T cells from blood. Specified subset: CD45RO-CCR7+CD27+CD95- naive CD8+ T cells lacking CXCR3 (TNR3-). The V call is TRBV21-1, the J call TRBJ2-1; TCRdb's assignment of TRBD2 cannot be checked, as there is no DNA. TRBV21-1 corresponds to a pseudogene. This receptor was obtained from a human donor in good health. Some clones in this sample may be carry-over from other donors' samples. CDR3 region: CASNLIGTSGRVQGSNEQFF.